In its sample, the clone carrying this TCR beta chain was seen a few times. This record belongs to a study of beta chain features in type 1 diabetes. Study-wide background: All samples together contributed 90 million to 110 million sorted cells for examination.

Populations isolated by sorting all had purity greater than 95%. The sequenced template was cDNA made from the entire isolated RNA. The method was immunoSEQ multiplex PCR; TCRdb's version includes in-frame clones alone and lacks a portion of them. The table lists some 900,000 clones, roughly 17% of them singletons. There are 12 residues in the CDR3. V was cut by 5 bases and J by 2 bases, with 7 bases left in between. Germline assignment: CDR1 SGHAT and CDR2 FQNNGV. This chain connects TRBV11-2 to TRBJ2-7; D is ambiguous. The clonotype was recovered from a young woman in good health. What was sequenced was naive CD4+ T cells from blood. CDR3 bases: TGTGCCAGCAGCCTAAAACCCTACGAGCAGTACTTC. Protein product: CASSLKPYEQYF.